These 3 T cell receptor beta chains originate from one sample sequenced in a study of blood T cell repertoires in COVID-19. Only in-frame clones appear in the TCRdb table, and some are missing; sequencing was by immunoSEQ multiplex PCR. Altogether fewer than 80,000 clones are present, around 87% being singletons, with the ten largest covering 5% to 6%. The sample consisted of peripheral blood. The receptors derive from a man aged 50-59 years with acute or convalescent COVID-19.

The table lists this clone with a few counts. The chain has TRBV10-3 and TRBJ1-4, with D possibly TRBD1 on 6 matching bases. The CDR3 contains 15 residues. Germline values: CDR1 ENHRY, CDR2 SYGVKD. The V end was cut by 2 bases, the J end by 0 bases, with 7 bases between. CDR3 in amino acids: CAISERGTTNEKLFF. The CDR3 DNA sequence: TGTGCCATCAGTGAGAGGGGGACAACTAATGAAAAACTGTTTTTT.

The chain carries TRBV5-6 and TRBJ2-7, with D unclear. Trimming left V 4 bases short and J 3 bases short, with 5 bases between. The germline V gene encodes CDR1 SGHDT and CDR2 YYEEEE. The CDR3 loop spans 11 amino acids. CDR3 in DNA: TGTGCCAGCAGCCAGCGCTACGAGCAGTACTTC. It translates to CASSQRYEQYF. Full variable domain (missing parts from reference TRBV5-6 and TRBJ2-7): DAGVTQSPTHLIKTRGQQVTLRCSPKSGHDTVSWYQQALGQGPQFIFQYYEEEERQRGNFPDRFSGHQFPNYSSELNVNALLLGDSALYLCASSQRYEQYFGPGTRLTVT.

The genes are TRBV11-2 and TRBJ2-2, with TRBD1 matching 9 bases. V lost 1 base to trimming and J lost 4 bases; unmatched junction nucleotides: 7. CDR3 length equals 17 residues. Germline values: CDR1 SGHAT, CDR2 FQNNGV. CDR3 amino acids: CASSLVWGQGPTGELFF. The CDR3 region has the DNA TGTGCCAGCAGCTTAGTATGGGGACAGGGTCCCACCGGGGAGCTGTTTTTT.